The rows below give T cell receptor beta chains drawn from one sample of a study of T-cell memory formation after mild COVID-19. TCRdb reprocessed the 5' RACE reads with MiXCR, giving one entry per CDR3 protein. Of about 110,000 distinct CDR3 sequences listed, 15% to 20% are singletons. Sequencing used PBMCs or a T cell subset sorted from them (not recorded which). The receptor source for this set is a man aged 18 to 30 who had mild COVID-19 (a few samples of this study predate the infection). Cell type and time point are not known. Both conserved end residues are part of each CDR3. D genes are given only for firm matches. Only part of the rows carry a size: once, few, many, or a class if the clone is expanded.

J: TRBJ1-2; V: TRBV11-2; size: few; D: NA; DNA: TGTGCCAGCAGCATCGTTTTCGGACTTAACTATGGCTACACCTTC; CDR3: CASSIVFGLNYGYTF
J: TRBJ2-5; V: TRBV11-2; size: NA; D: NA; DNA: TGTGCCAGCAGCTTAGTAAGGTGGGGGCGACTAGCATCGGAGACCCAGTACTTC; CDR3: CASSLVRWGRLASETQYF
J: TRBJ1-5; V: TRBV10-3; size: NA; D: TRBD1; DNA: TGTGCCATCAGTGGACAGGGGAGCAATCAGCCCCAGCATTTT; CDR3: CAISGQGSNQPQHF
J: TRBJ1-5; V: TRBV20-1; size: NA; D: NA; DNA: TGCAGTGCTGGTCAACGCGATCAGCCCCAGCATTTT; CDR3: CSAGQRDQPQHF
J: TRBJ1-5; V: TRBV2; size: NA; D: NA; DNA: TGTGCCAGCACTTCTTCTTATAGCAATCAGCCCCAGCATTTT; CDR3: CASTSSYSNQPQHF
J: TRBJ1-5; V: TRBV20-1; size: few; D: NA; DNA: TGCAGTGTTGTACAGGGAAGTCAGCCCCAGCATTTT; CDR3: CSVVQGSQPQHF
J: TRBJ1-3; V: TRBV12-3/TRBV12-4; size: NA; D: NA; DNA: TGTGCCAGCAGGCGGACAGTCTCTGGAAACACCATATATTTT; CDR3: CASRRTVSGNTIYF
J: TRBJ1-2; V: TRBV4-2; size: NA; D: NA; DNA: TGTGCCAGCAGCCAAGATGGGACGGGGGATGGCTATGGCTACACCTTC; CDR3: CASSQDGTGDGYGYTF
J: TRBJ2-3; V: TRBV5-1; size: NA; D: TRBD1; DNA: TGCGCCAGCAGCGGAGGACAGGGGGCGCCGAGCACAGATACGCAGTATTTT; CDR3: CASSGGQGAPSTDTQYF
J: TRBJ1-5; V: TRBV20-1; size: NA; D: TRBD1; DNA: TGCAGTGCACAGGGGGGCAATCAGCCCCAGCATTTT; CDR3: CSAQGGNQPQHF
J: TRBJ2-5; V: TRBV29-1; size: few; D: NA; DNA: TGCAGCGAGATAGGACAGAAAGAGACCCAGTACTTC; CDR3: CSEIGQKETQYF
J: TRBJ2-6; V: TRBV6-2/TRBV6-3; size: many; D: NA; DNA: TGTGCCAGCAGTTACTCTGGGGCCAACGTCCTGACTTTC; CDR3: CASSYSGANVLTF
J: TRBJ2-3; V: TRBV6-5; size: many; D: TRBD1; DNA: TGTGCCAGCAGACAGGGGTGGAGCACAGATACGCAGTATTTT; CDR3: CASRQGWSTDTQYF
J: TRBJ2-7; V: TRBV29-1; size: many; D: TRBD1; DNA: TGCAGCGTTGACGACAGGGGCGACGAGCAGTACTTC; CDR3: CSVDDRGDEQYF
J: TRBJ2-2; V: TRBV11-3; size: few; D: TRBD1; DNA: TGTGCCAGCAGCACGACAACAGGGGGATACGGCGGGGAGCTGTTTTTT; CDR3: CASSTTTGGYGGELFF
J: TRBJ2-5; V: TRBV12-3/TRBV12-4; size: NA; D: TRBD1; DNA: TGTGCCAGCAGTTTAGGGGACAGGGGGCACGAGACCCAGTACTTC; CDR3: CASSLGDRGHETQYF
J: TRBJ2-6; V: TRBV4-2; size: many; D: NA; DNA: TGTGCCAGCACTTACGGGGGAGGACAGGTAACCGGGGCCAACGTCCTGACTTTC; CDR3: CASTYGGGQVTGANVLTF
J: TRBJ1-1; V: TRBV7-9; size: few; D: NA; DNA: TGTGCCAGCAGCTTATTATCTCAGCTAGAAGCTTTCTTT; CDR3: CASSLLSQLEAFF
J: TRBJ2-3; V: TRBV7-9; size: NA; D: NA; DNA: TGTGCCAGCAGCTTACTGGCAGATACGCAGTATTTT; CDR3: CASSLLADTQYF
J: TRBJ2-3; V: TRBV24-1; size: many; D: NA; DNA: TGTGCCACCAGTGATACGGGGGGCCGCAGCACAGATACGCAGTATTTT; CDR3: CATSDTGGRSTDTQYF
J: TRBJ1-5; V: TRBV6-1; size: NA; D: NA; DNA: TGTGCCAGCAGTGATTGGGGATATAGCAATCAGCCCCAGCATTTT; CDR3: CASSDWGYSNQPQHF
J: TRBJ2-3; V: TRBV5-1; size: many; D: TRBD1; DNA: TGCGCCAGCAGCACTGACAGGGGCACAGATACGCAGTATTTT; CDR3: CASSTDRGTDTQYF
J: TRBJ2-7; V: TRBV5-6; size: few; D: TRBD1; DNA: TGTGCCAGCAGCTACAGGGGCGTGGACGAGCAGTACTTC; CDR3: CASSYRGVDEQYF
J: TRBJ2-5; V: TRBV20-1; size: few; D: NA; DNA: TGCAGTGCTATGGGGGGGCCTGAGACCCAGTACTTC; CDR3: CSAMGGPETQYF
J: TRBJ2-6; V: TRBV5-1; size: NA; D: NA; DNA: TGCGCCAGCATTCCGGGAACTGGGGCCAACGTCCTGACTTTC; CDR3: CASIPGTGANVLTF
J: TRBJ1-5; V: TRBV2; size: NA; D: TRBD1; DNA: TGTGCCAGCAGTCAGACAGGGTTCAATCAGCCCCAGCATTTT; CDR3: CASSQTGFNQPQHF
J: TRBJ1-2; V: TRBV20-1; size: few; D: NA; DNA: TGCAGTGCCGATCGTACCCATGGCTACACCTTC; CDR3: CSADRTHGYTF
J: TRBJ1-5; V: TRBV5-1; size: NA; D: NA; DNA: TGCGCCAGCAAGGAGAACCCCCTCAATCAGCCCCAGCATTTT; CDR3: CASKENPLNQPQHF
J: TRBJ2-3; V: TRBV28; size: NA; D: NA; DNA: TGTGCCAGCAGTCCGGCTCCCGGACAGACGAACACAGATACGCAGTATTTT; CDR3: CASSPAPGQTNTDTQYF
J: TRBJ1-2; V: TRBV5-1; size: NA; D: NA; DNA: TGCGCCAGCAGCCTCCGGACCGACAACTATGGCTACACCTTC; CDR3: CASSLRTDNYGYTF
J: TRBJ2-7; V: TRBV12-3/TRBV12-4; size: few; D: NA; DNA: TGTGCCAGCAGTTTACAGCAGGCTCCCAACGAGCAGTACTTC; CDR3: CASSLQQAPNEQYF
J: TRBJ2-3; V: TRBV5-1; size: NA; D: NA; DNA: TGCGCCAGCAGCGCGACTAGTTGGGGCGATACGCAGTATTTT; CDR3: CASSATSWGDTQYF
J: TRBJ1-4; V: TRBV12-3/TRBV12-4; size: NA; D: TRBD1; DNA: TGTGCCAGCAGTTTAAGCTCAGGGGGAGGGAATGAAAAACTGTTTTTT; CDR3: CASSLSSGGGNEKLFF
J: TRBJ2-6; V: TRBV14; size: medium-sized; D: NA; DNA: TGTGCCAGCAGCCGAGGAAGCTCTGGGGCCAACGTCCTGACTTTC; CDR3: CASSRGSSGANVLTF
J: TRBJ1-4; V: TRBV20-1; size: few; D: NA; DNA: TGCAGTGCTAGAGAACACCTCCTGAATGAAAAACTGTTTTTT; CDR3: CSAREHLLNEKLFF
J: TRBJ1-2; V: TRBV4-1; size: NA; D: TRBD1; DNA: TGCGCCAGCAGCCTGGGGACAGGGGAGTGGGGTGGCTACACCTTC; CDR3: CASSLGTGEWGGYTF
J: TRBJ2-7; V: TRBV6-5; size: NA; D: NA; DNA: TGTGCCAGCACCACGCAGGGCGGCGAGCAGTACTTC; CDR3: CASTTQGGEQYF
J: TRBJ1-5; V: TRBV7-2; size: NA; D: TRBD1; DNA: TGTGCCAGCAGTTCGGGACAGTTTCCCAATCAGCCCCAGCATTTT; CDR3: CASSSGQFPNQPQHF
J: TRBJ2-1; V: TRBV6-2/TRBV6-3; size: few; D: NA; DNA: TGTGCCAGCAGTTACTTGCAGGGTTTCTACAATGAGCAGTTCTTC; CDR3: CASSYLQGFYNEQFF
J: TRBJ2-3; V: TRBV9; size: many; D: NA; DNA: TGTGCCAGCAGCGTCCCGGGGAGCACAGATACGCAGTATTTT; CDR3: CASSVPGSTDTQYF
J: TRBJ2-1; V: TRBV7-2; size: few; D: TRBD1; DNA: TGTGCCAGCAGCACCCAGGGACAGGCCTACAATGAGCAGTTCTTC; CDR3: CASSTQGQAYNEQFF
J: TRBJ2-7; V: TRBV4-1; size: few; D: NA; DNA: TGCGCCAGCAGCCAAGACCCCATAGCGGAGCAGTACTTC; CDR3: CASSQDPIAEQYF
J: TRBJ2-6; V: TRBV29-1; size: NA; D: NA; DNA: TGCAGCGCCAGTCAACCTGGGGCCAACGTCCTGACTTTC; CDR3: CSASQPGANVLTF
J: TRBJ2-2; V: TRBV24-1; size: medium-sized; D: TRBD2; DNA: TGTGCCACCGCGCCCTACGGGGGGATCACCGGGGAGCTGTTTTTT; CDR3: CATAPYGGITGELFF
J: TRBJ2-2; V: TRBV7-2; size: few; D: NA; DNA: TGTGCCAGCAGCCTAATAAGAGGGGGGAGCGGGGAGCTGTTTTTT; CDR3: CASSLIRGGSGELFF
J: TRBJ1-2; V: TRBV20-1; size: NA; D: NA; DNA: TGCAGTGCCGTCCGAGACCTGAACTATGGCTACACCTTC; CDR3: CSAVRDLNYGYTF
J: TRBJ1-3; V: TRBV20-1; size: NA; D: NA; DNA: TGCAGTGCTAGAATGGCAGCCTCTGGAAACACCATATATTTT; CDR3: CSARMAASGNTIYF
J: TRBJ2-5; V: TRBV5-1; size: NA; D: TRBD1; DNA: TGCGCCAGCAGCCAGGACAGGGGAGAGACCCAGTACTTC; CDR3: CASSQDRGETQYF
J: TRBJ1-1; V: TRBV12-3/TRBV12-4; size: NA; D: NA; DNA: TGTGCCAGCAGTTTATTTCTCGGTGAAGCTTTCTTT; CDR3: CASSLFLGEAFF
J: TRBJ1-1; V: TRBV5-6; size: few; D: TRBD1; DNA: TGTGCCAGCAGCCCACTGACAGGGGGCAGGACTGAAGCTTTCTTT; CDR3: CASSPLTGGRTEAFF
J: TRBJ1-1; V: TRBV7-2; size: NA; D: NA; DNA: TGTGCCAGCAGCTTAGTAGGCGGATACACTGAAGCTTTCTTT; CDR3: CASSLVGGYTEAFF
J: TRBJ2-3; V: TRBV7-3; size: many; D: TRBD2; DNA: TGTGCCAGCAGCTTGACTAGCGGGAGGGGCACAGATACGCAGTATTTT; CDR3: CASSLTSGRGTDTQYF
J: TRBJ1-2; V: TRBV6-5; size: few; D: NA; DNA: TGTGCCAGCAGTTACTCGATGGACAACTATGGCTACACCTTC; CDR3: CASSYSMDNYGYTF
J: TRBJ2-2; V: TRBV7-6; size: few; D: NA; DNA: TGTGCCAGCAGCTGGCGCCAGGGGTACGGGGAGCTGTTTTTT; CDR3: CASSWRQGYGELFF
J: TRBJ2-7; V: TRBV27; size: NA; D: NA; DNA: TGTGCCAGCAGTTTAGCGAGACAGACGTCCTACGAGCAGTACTTC; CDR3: CASSLARQTSYEQYF
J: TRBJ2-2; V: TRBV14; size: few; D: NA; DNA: TGTGCCAGCAGACGCACAGGGACCACCGGGGAGCTGTTTTTT; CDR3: CASRRTGTTGELFF
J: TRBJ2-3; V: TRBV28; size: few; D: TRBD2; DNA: TGTGCCAGCAGTTTAAAAGCGGGGGTTGGCACAGATACGCAGTATTTT; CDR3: CASSLKAGVGTDTQYF